Each of the 3 T cell receptor beta chains below was sequenced from the same sample in a study of T cells after yellow fever vaccination. A single record per CDR3 protein comes from TCRdb applying MiXCR to the 5' RACE reads. The table lists some 560,000 distinct CDR3 sequences, approximately 21% of them singletons. The source was PBMCs, collected 15 days after the yellow fever booster vaccination. All receptors derive from a man aged 25 to 40 who received the YFV17D yellow fever vaccine.

This clonotype was detected only a few times. The V and J genes are TRBV28 and TRBJ2-7; a possible D gene is TRBD2 (6 bases). The CDR3 is 15 residues long. V shed 6 bases and J shed 0 bases, with 15 bases lying between them. Germline V gene sequence: CDR1 MDHEN, CDR2 SYDVKM. The CDR3 is CASSKTGTVSYEQYF. CDR3 nucleotide sequence: TGTGCCAGCAGCAAGACCGGGACTGTCTCCTACGAGCAGTACTTC.

The chain joins TRBV14 to TRBJ1-2; unclear D gene. The V end lost 2 bases, the J end lost 2 bases, and 6 bases lay between the germline ends. The CDR3 is 13 amino acids. The germline V gene has CDR1 SGHDN and CDR2 FVKESK. The CDR3 DNA follows: TGTGCCAGCAGCCAACTACTCAACTATGGCTACACCTTC. As protein: CASSQLLNYGYTF.

This clonotype was seen a few times. The chain couples TRBV5-1 to TRBJ2-3; D is unclear. Germline V gene sequence: CDR1 SGHRS, CDR2 YFSETQ. V lost 1 base to trimming and J lost 3 bases, with 9 bases between them. There are 14 residues in the CDR3. CDR3 sequence: CASSLRALTDTQYF. As DNA, the CDR3 is TGCGCCAGCAGCTTGCGAGCCTTGACAGATACGCAGTATTTT.